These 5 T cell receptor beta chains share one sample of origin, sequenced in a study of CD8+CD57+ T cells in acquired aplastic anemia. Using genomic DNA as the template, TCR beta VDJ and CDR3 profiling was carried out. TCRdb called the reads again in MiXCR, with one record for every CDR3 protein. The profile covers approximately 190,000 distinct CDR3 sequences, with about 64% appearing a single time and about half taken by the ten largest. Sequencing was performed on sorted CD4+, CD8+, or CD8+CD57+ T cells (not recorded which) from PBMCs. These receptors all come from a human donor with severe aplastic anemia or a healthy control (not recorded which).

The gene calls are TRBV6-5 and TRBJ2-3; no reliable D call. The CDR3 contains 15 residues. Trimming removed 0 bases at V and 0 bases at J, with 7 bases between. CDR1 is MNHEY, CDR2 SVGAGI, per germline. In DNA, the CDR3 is TGTGCCAGCAGTTACTCGACCGCTAGCACAGATACGCAGTATTTT. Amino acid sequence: CASSYSTASTDTQYF.

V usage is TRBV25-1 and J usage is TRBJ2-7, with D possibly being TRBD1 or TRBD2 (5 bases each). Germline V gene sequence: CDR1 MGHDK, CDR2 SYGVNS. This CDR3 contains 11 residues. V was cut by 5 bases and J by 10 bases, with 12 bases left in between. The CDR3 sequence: CASSLGVLQYF. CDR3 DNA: TGTGCCAGCAGTCTGGGGGTCCTACAGTACTTC.

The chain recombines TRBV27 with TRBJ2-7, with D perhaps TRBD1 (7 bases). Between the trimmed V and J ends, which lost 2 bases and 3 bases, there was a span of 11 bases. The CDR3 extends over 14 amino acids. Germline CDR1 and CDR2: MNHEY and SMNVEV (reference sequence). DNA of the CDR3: TGTGCCAGCAGTTTAGACAGGGAGGTCTACGAGCAGTACTTC. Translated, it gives CASSLDREVYEQYF.

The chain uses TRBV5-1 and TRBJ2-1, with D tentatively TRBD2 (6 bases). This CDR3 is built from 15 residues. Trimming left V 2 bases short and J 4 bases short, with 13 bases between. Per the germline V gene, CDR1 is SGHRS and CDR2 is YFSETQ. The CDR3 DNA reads TGCGCCAGCAGCTTTACGGGACTCGGATACAATGAGCAGTTCTTC. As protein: CASSFTGLGYNEQFF.

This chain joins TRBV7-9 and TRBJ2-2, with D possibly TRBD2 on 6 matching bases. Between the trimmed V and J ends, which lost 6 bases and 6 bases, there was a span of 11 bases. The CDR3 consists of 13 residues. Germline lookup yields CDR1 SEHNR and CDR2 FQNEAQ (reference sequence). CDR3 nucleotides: TGTGCCAGCAGAGGCGGGGACGCCGGGGAGCTGTTTTTT. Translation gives CASRGGDAGELFF.